The sequence of this TCR beta chain was determined in a study of radiotherapy plus CTLA-4 blockade in lung cancer. Looked up from germline, CDR1 is SGDLS and CDR2 is YYNGEE. With 4 bases clipped from V and 7 bases from J, the junction kept 15 bases outside the gene matches. The CDR3 covers 16 residues. The assay was immunoSEQ multiplex PCR, and TCRdb's table has in-frame clones only and misses some. The profile shows roughly 40,000 clones, more than 70% of them singletons. The table lists this clone with a count of one. The rearrangement uses TRBV9 and TRBJ2-3; 7 nucleotides line up with TRBD2. The material sequenced was peripheral blood, taken from a patient treated with radiotherapy plus ipilimumab. The sequence was collected from a human donor with non-small cell lung cancer that progressed on radiotherapy plus ipilimumab. The CDR3 sequence is CASSPQSGEPPYTQYF. CDR3 bases: TGTGCCAGCAGCCCTCAGAGCGGGGAACCCCCCTATACGCAGTATTTT.